This TCR beta chain came from a study of CD8 T cells in ankylosing spondylitis. TCRdb re-analysed the 5' RACE reads in MiXCR, keeping a single row per CDR3 protein. The repertoire has some 350,000 distinct CDR3 sequences, about 14% of them found once; the top ten carry 0.85% to 1.4%. Deletions cut 3 bases from V and 5 bases from J, with 17 bases between. CDR3 size: 15 residues. Per the germline V gene, CDR1 is SGHRS and CDR2 is YFSETQ. This TCR was sampled from a male donor with ankylosing spondylitis or in good health (not recorded which). Sequencing input: blood, either unsorted or a sorted T cell fraction (not recorded which). V usage is TRBV5-1 and J usage is TRBJ1-1, with D possibly being TRBD1 (5 bases). The CDR3 nucleotides read TGCGCCAGCAGCTCTCGAATTGCCGGGGGGACTGAAGCTTTCTTT. Protein product: CASSSRIAGGTEAFF.